A selection of T cell receptor beta chains follows, all from one sample in a study. TCRdb re-called the RT-PCR reads with MiXCR, one entry per CDR3 protein. This sample yields fewer than 800,000 distinct CDR3 sequences, of which about 14% are seen a single time; 3% to 4.5% belongs to the top ten. The sample was memory CD4+ T cells from blood. The receptors here all came from a female donor in good health, serving as a healthy control. CDR3s include the opening cysteine and the closing phenylalanine or tryptophan. A D gene is named only where the DNA matches it firmly. The listing skips clone size in some rows; elsewhere it reads once, few, many or a size class.

v_call	j_call	d_call	clone_size	cdr3_aa	cdr3_nt
TRBV7-9	TRBJ1-2	-	few	CASSLLGATYGYTF	TGTGCCAGCAGCTTATTGGGGGCTACATATGGCTACACCTTC
TRBV20-1	TRBJ1-5	-	-	CSARSGYDQPQHF	TGCAGTGCTAGGTCGGGGTACGATCAGCCCCAGCATTTT
TRBV7-2	TRBJ1-4	-	-	CASSPSQATNEKLFF	TGTGCCAGCAGCCCCTCCCAGGCAACTAATGAAAAACTGTTTTTT
TRBV7-9	TRBJ1-5	-	-	CASGGGVNSNQPQHF	TGTGCCAGCGGTGGGGGGGTTAATAGCAATCAGCCCCAGCATTTT
TRBV7-9	TRBJ1-1	-	few	CASTLKQMNTEAFF	TGTGCCAGCACCTTGAAACAGATGAACACTGAAGCTTTCTTT
TRBV20-1	TRBJ2-7	TRBD1	-	CSAQGQGVYEQYF	TGCAGTGCCCAGGGACAGGGAGTATACGAGCAGTACTTC
TRBV20-1	TRBJ2-2	TRBD1	once	CSAYGQEYTNTGELFF	TGCAGTGCCTACGGACAGGAATATACGAACACCGGGGAGCTGTTTTTT
TRBV24-1	TRBJ2-1	TRBD2	many	CATSVLAGVVHEQFF	TGTGCCACCAGTGTACTAGCGGGAGTTGTTCATGAGCAGTTCTTC
TRBV9	TRBJ2-1	TRBD2	-	CASSLSPSGTPDGEQFF	TGTGCCAGCAGCCTTAGTCCTAGCGGAACCCCCGACGGTGAGCAGTTCTTC
TRBV6-5	TRBJ2-5	-	many	CASSGVGRRRETQYF	TGTGCCAGCAGTGGCGTTGGGCGTCGTCGAGAGACCCAGTACTTC
TRBV5-1	TRBJ2-7	TRBD2	-	CASSLVSSGTEEQYF	TGCGCCAGCAGCTTGGTATCTAGCGGGACGGAGGAGCAGTACTTC